The rows below give T cell receptor beta chains drawn from one sample of a study of T cell clones after liver transplantation. The assay was immunoSEQ multiplex PCR, and TCRdb's table has in-frame clones only and misses some. The sample has over 50,000 clones; approximately 84% are singletons. The sample was CD4+ T cells from blood, taken before liver transplant. These receptors were taken from a human donor who received a liver transplant. CDR3s include the opening cysteine and the closing phenylalanine or tryptophan. D genes are given only for firm matches. Size tells how often a clone was seen (once, few, many) or the class of an expanded clone, and some rows leave it out.

>TRBV5-1|TRBJ2-1|TRBD1|-
CASSLLDGQVNEQFF
TGCGCCAGCAGCTTGCTAGACGGACAGGTCAATGAGCAGTTCTTC
>TRBV28|TRBJ1-2|-|-
CAIPGEGGIPYGYTF
TGTGCTATCCCCGGTGAGGGGGGCATCCCCTATGGCTACACCTTC
>TRBV7-3|TRBJ1-3|-|few
CASSLSATLGNTIYF
TGTGCCAGCAGCTTATCGGCCACGCTTGGAAACACCATATATTTT
>TRBV19|TRBJ2-3|-|-
CASSSRTDTQYF
TGTGCCAGTAGTAGCCGTACTGATACGCAGTATTTT
>TRBV2|TRBJ2-2|-|-
CASSGGKVTATGELFF
TGTGCCAGCAGTGGGGGTAAAGTGACTGCCACCGGGGAGCTGTTTTTT
>TRBV7-6|TRBJ2-1|TRBD1|-
CASSLGAGGHNEQFF
TGTGCCAGCAGCTTAGGGGCAGGGGGACACAATGAGCAGTTCTTC
>TRBV7-3|TRBJ1-4|-|few
CASSATGGEKLFF
TGTGCCAGCAGCGCGACGGGAGGCGAAAAACTGTTTTTT
>TRBV28|TRBJ1-5|TRBD1|-
CASSQQGASQPQHF
TGTGCCAGCAGTCAACAGGGGGCTTCTCAGCCCCAGCATTTT
>TRBV6-1|TRBJ2-5|-|-
CASSEVRLHFYF
TGTGCCAGCAGTGAAGTTCGGCTTCACTTCTACTTC
>TRBV2|TRBJ1-3|-|-
CASIRGSGNTIYF
TGTGCCAGCATCCGGGGCTCTGGAAACACCATATATTTT
>TRBV7-9|TRBJ1-2|TRBD1|-
CASSLGQGLGYTF
TGTGCCAGCAGCTTGGGACAGGGCCTGGGCTACACCTTC
>TRBV19|TRBJ1-1|-|few
CASQGRVNTEAFF
TGTGCCAGTCAGGGGAGGGTGAACACTGAAGCTTTCTTT
>TRBV6-1|TRBJ1-5|-|few
CASSVQQASDRQPQHF
TGTGCCAGCAGTGTTCAACAGGCGTCCGATCGGCAGCCCCAGCATTTT
>TRBV2|TRBJ2-2|TRBD2|-
CATDGLAGGGELFF
TGTGCCACCGATGGACTAGCGGGAGGCGGGGAGCTGTTTTTT
>TRBV5-5|TRBJ1-5|-|once
CASSWAQGGNQPQHF
TGTGCCAGCAGCTGGGCCCAGGGAGGCAATCAGCCCCAGCATTTT
>TRBV5-1|TRBJ2-5|-|-
CASSLELDVETQYF
TGCGCCAGCAGCTTGGAGCTGGACGTGGAGACCCAGTACTTC
>TRBV9|TRBJ2-5|-|-
CASSVDGGETQYF
TGTGCCAGCAGCGTAGATGGGGGGGAGACCCAGTACTTC
>TRBV13|TRBJ1-4|-|-
CASSLTKRGEKLFF
TGTGCCAGCAGCTTGACCAAAAGGGGCGAAAAACTGTTTTTT
>TRBV9|TRBJ1-4|TRBD1|-
CASSALGQTNEKLFF
TGTGCCAGCAGCGCCCTGGGACAGACTAATGAAAAACTGTTTTTT